The 20 T cell receptor beta chains below all came from one sample that was sequenced in a study of T cell repertoires in cytomegalovirus infection (dated by TCRdb to about 2019). The meaning of the sample's treatment or condition label: in vitro stimulation with specific CMV peptide epitopes to enrich CMV-specific T cells. Antigen specificity for these receptors is unknown. The instrument was an Illumina HiSeq 1500. Using fastp at Q25 and MiXCR, TCRdb reprocessed the public reads and kept productive beta chains. For every CDR3 protein sequence, its rows merge into one entry that carries the most common genes and DNA. Across this sample there are about 900,000 distinct CDR3 sequences, with 31% seen only once. Of the sample, over 13% is held by the ten largest clones. Sequenced material: cultured CD8+ T cells from PBMCs, taken from culture after CMV antigen stimulation. All receptors derive from a human donor in good health (CMV status not recorded). Some clones in this sample may be carry-over from other donors' samples.

V usage is TRBV11-2 and J usage is TRBJ2-1; 8 bases align to TRBD1. This CDR3 has 18 amino acids. V lost 1 base and J lost 5; bases outside the gene matches: 13. Germline V lookup: CDR1 SGHAT, CDR2 FQNNGV. Here the CDR3 reads CASSLALIGTGFHNEQFF. The CDR3 coding sequence is TGTGCCAGCAGCTTAGCACTAATAGGGACAGGATTCCACAATGAGCAGTTCTTC.

This clonotype was counted a few times. The V call is TRBV4-2, the J call TRBJ2-3; 15 bases map to TRBD2. The germline V gene encodes CDR1 LGHNA and CDR2 YNFKEQ. V was clipped by 0 bases and J by 4 bases; unmatched bases: 2. The CDR3 is made up of 17 amino acids. The CDR3 region is CASSQEWTSGGADTQYF. The CDR3, as DNA: TGTGCCAGCAGCCAAGAGTGGACTAGCGGGGGGGCAGATACGCAGTATTTT.

A note on this clonotype: Germline is not matched at one junction end, which may reflect a read error. This sequence joins TRBV6-6 and TRBJ2-5, with D unclear. CDR1 and CDR2 from the germline V gene are MNHNY and SVGAGI (reference sequence). The CDR3 sequence is 12 residues long. CDR3 bases: TGTGCCAGCAGTCCTGCTACCGGGCAGTGGGTTTTC. Amino acids: CASSPATGQWVF.

The chain's CDR3 is CATFGQGRETQYF. The DNA for the CDR3 is TGTGCCACCTTCGGACAGGGTAGAGAGACCCAGTACTTC. The chain joins TRBV19 to TRBJ2-5; the match to TRBD1 covers 8 bases. Looked up from germline, CDR1 is LNHDA and CDR2 is SQIVND (reference sequence). V lost 10 bases to trimming and J lost 4 bases; unmatched junction nucleotides: 8. The CDR3 consists of 13 residues.

This clonotype was picked up a small number of times. This sequence joins TRBV27 and TRBJ1-2; tentatively, D is TRBD1 (5 bases). Trimming shortened V by 2 bases and J by 8 bases, and 15 bases separated the two germline ends. The CDR3 length is 14 residues. Germline values: CDR1 MNHEY, CDR2 SMNVEV (reference sequence). Here the CDR3 DNA reads TGTGCCAGCAGTTTAGGGGCGGGGCTGAAGGGCTACACCTTC. Translation: CASSLGAGLKGYTF.

The count of this clonotype is one. This chain joins TRBV19 and TRBJ2-1, with unresolved D. The germline gives CDR1 LNHDA, CDR2 SQIVND (reference sequence). The V end lost 5 bases, the J end lost 5 bases, and 13 bases lay between the germline ends. The CDR3 is 14 residues long. The CDR3: CASSQAEYDNEQFF. The CDR3 DNA sequence: TGTGCCAGTAGTCAGGCAGAGTACGACAATGAGCAGTTCTTC.

This clonotype was seen only a few times. The V gene is TRBV25-1, the J gene TRBJ2-4; no clear D. Germline CDR1 MGHDK, CDR2 SYGVNS. The V end was cut by 5 bases, the J end by 11 bases, with 16 bases between. The CDR3 loop spans 13 amino acids. DNA of the CDR3: TGTGCCAGCAGTTCCGGGCCCCCTGCGTTTCAGTACTTC. Translated, it gives CASSSGPPAFQYF.

This clonotype was recorded a few times. The J gene is TRBJ1-4, the V gene TRBV27, with D possibly being TRBD1 (6 bases). The V and J ends lost 3 bases and 8 bases respectively, with 16 bases between them. CDR3 length equals 15 residues. Germline V gene sequence: CDR1 MNHEY, CDR2 SMNVEV (reference sequence). CDR3 nucleotide sequence: TGTGCCAGCAGTTTCACATCAGGGGTTGGCGAAAAACTGTTTTTT. This codes for CASSFTSGVGEKLFF.

This clonotype was detected a few times. This chain links TRBV11-1 with TRBJ1-1, with TRBD1 as a possible D gene (6 bases). CDR3 length: 16 residues. Trimming took off 8 bases at V and 1 base at J, with 20 bases between the two ends. From germline, CDR1 is SGHAT and CDR2 FQDESV (reference sequence). The CDR3 nucleotides are TGTGCCAGCTACCGCCCGCACAGGGAGGAGAACACTGAAGCTTTCTTT. It encodes CASYRPHREENTEAFF.

In its sample, this clonotype was seen a few times. This chain uses TRBV2 with TRBJ2-3; TRBD1 matches at 7 bases. The junction had 10 bases not matched to a gene; V was cut back by 3 bases and J by 4 bases. This CDR3 has 16 residues. Looked up from germline, CDR1 is SNHLY and CDR2 is FYNNEI. The CDR3 nucleotides read TGTGCCAGCAGTGATGGACAGGCCCTACGCGCAGATACGCAGTATTTT. As protein: CASSDGQALRADTQYF.

This chain connects TRBV6-1 to TRBJ2-3, with D uncertain. The CDR3 has 16 residues. Germline V gene sequence: CDR1 MNHNS, CDR2 SASEGT. V was trimmed by 2 bases and J by 0 bases, leaving 12 bases between them. CDR3: CASSEMGYTSTDTQYF. For the CDR3, the DNA is TGTGCCAGCAGTGAAATGGGGTACACTAGCACAGATACGCAGTATTTT.

The CDR3 bases are TGCGCCAGCAGCCCGGGGACAGGTGACTACGAGCAGTACGTC. It yields the protein CASSPGTGDYEQYV. This chain connects TRBV5-1 to TRBJ2-7; 8 bases match TRBD1. This CDR3 is 14 amino acids long. Germline assignment: CDR1 SGHRS and CDR2 YFSETQ. V gave up 4 bases and J gave up 3 bases; unmatched junction bases: 6.

Only a few counts were recorded for this clonotype. The chain employs TRBV6-5 and TRBJ2-3; D remains ambiguous. V was shortened by 6 bases and J by 4 bases, with 5 bases between the two germline ends. CDR1 and CDR2 from the germline V gene are MNHEY and SVGAGI. The CDR3 length is 11 residues. CDR3 nucleotides: TGTGCCAGCAGGCGCTCAGATACGCAGTATTTT. Translated: CASRRSDTQYF.

The J gene is TRBJ2-3, the V gene TRBV5-4; 8 positions match TRBD2. The J segment lost 2 bases and the V segment lost 3 bases, leaving 8 bases of the junction unmatched. The CDR3 sequence is 16 residues long. Germline CDR1 SGHNT, CDR2 YYREEE (reference sequence). The CDR3 coding sequence is TGTGCCAGCAGCTCATCGGGGGGGCGTTACACAGATACGCAGTATTTT. Protein: CASSSSGGRYTDTQYF.

This clonotype came up a few times. CDR3 sequence reads: CASSFPGSGQPQHF. CDR3 in DNA: TGTGCCAGTAGTTTCCCGGGTAGTGGACAGCCCCAGCATTTT. The J gene is TRBJ1-5, the V gene TRBV19; no firm D call. From germline, CDR1 is LNHDA and CDR2 SQIVND (reference sequence). Trimming took 5 bases from V and 7 from J, leaving 15 bases between them. CDR3 length: 14 residues.

The V gene is TRBV12-3 or TRBV12-4, the J gene TRBJ2-3, with 7 bases identical to TRBD1. The CDR3 loop spans 16 amino acids. V shed 3 bases, J shed 1 base, and the junction held 7 bases outside the gene matches. As DNA, the CDR3 is TGTGCCAGCAGTTTTTTAGAGGGGGCAGGCACAGATACGCAGTATTTT. The encoded protein is CASSFLEGAGTDTQYF.

This clonotype appeared a few times. The chain couples TRBV15 to TRBJ1-1, with D maybe TRBD1 (6 bases). This CDR3 comprises 18 residues. Germline V CDR1 and CDR2: LNHNV, YYDKDF (reference sequence). The ends were cut back, 4 bases at V and 1 base at J, with 22 bases in the middle. The CDR3 spells CATSKYRVPRHGNTEAFF. CDR3 in DNA: TGTGCCACCAGCAAATACAGGGTTCCAAGACATGGGAACACTGAAGCTTTCTTT.

This clonotype occurred once. The junction differs from germline at one of its ends, possibly a read error. The V gene is TRBV7-3, the J gene TRBJ2-3; D is possibly TRBD1 (6 bases). The CDR3 runs 15 residues. The germline V gene encodes CDR1 SGHTA and CDR2 FQGTGA. The CDR3 region is CVSSFRDRSTDTQYF. Here the CDR3 DNA reads TGTGTCAGCAGCTTCAGAGACAGGAGTACAGATACGCAGTATTTT.

The table lists this clonotype with a few counts. The genes are TRBV7-6 and TRBJ2-1; no clear D. CDR3 size: 10 residues. Per the germline V gene, CDR1 is SGHVS and CDR2 is FNYEAQ. Deletions cut 10 bases from V and 0 bases from J, with 1 base between. The CDR3 DNA is TGTGCCATCTCCTACAATGAGCAGTTCTTC. This sequence encodes CAISYNEQFF.

With respect to this clonotype: One end of the junction does not line up with germline, which may come from a read error. The chain is built from TRBV28 and TRBJ2-5; D gene ambiguous. CDR1 MDHEN and CDR2 SYDVKM come from the germline V gene. The CDR3 extends over 12 amino acids. DNA of the CDR3: TGTGCCAACAGTTTTGGCAGGGAGACCCAGTACTTC. Protein product: CANSFGRETQYF.